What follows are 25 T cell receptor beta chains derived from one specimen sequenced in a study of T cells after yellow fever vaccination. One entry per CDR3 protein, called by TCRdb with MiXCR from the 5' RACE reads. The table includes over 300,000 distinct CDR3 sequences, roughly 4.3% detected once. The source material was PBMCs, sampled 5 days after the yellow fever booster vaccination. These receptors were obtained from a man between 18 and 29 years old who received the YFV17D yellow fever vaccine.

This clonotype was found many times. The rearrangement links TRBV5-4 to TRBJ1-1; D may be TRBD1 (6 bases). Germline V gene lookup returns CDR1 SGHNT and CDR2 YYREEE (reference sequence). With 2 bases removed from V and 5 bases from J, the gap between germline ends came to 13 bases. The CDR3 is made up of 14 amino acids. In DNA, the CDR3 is TGTGCCAGCAGCTTCGGGGGGGCAGAAACTGAAGCTTTCTTT. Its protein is CASSFGGAETEAFF.

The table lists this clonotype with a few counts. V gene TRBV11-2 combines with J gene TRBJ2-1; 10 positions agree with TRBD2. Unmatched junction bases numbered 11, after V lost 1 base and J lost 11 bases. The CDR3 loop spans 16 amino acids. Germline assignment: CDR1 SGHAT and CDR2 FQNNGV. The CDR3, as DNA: TGTGCCAGCAGCTTAGGTTCAAGGAGGACTAGCGGAAAGCAGTTCTTC. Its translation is CASSLGSRRTSGKQFF.

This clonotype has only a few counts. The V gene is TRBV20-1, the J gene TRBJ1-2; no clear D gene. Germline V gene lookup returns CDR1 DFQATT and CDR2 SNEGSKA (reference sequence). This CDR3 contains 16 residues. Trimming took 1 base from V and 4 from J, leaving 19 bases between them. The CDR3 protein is CSARGAGREEVYGYTF. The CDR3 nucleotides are TGCAGTGCTAGAGGCGCGGGGAGGGAGGAGGTCTATGGCTACACCTTC.

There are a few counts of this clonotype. DNA for the CDR3: TGTGCCAGCAGCCCGGGACAGGTTTACTACGAGCAGTACTTC. Its protein is CASSPGQVYYEQYF. The rearrangement links TRBV4-2 to TRBJ2-7, with 8 bases that match TRBD1. J lost 3 bases, V lost 4 bases, and 5 bases had no gene match. The germline CDR1 and CDR2 sequences are LGHNA and YNFKEQ. CDR3 length: 14 amino acids.

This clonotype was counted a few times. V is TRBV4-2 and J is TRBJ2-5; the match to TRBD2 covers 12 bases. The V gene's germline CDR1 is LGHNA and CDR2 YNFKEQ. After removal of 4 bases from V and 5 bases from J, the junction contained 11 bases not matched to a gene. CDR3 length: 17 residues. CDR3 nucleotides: TGTGCCAGCAGCCTAGCAACGACTAGCGGGGGTACGGAGACCCAGTACTTC. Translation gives CASSLATTSGGTETQYF.

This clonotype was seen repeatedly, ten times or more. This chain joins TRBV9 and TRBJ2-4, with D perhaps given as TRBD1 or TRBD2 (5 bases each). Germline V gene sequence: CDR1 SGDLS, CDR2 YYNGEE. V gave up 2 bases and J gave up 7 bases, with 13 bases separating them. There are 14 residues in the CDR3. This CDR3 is CASSVGVGGNIQYF. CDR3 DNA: TGTGCCAGCAGCGTGGGGGTAGGTGGTAACATTCAGTACTTC.

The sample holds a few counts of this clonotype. The CDR3 loop reads CASGLAGGPTDTQYF. Here the CDR3 DNA reads TGTGCCAGCGGACTAGCGGGGGGGCCCACAGATACGCAGTATTTT. The rearrangement joins TRBV9 to TRBJ2-3; 15 positions match TRBD2. Germline assignment: CDR1 SGDLS and CDR2 YYNGEE. CDR3 length: 15 residues. The trim removed 7 bases at V and 2 bases at J, leaving 2 bases unmatched.

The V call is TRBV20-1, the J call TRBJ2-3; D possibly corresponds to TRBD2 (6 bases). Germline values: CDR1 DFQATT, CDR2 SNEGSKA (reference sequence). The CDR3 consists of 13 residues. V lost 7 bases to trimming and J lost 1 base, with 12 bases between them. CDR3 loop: CSEAKRGTDTQYF. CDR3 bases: TGCAGTGAGGCTAAGCGGGGCACAGATACGCAGTATTTT.

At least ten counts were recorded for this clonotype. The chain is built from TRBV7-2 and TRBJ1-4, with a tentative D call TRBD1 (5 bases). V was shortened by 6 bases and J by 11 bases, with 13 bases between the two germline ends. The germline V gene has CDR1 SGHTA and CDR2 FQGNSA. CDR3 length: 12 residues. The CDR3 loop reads CASSSGPGKLFF. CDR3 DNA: TGTGCCAGCAGTTCGGGACCCGGGAAACTGTTTTTT.

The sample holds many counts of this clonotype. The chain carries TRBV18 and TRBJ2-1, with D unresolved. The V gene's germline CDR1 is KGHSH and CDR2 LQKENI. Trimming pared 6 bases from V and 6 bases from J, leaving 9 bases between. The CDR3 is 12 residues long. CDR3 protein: CASSLGFNEQFF. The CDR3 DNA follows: TGTGCCAGCTCGCTCGGCTTCAATGAGCAGTTCTTC.

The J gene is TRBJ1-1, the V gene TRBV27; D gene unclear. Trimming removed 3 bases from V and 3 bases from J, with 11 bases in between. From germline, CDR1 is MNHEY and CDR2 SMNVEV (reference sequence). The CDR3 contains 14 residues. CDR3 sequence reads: CASSFSGSHTEAFF. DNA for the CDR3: TGTGCCAGCAGTTTCTCTGGGTCCCACACTGAAGCTTTCTTT.

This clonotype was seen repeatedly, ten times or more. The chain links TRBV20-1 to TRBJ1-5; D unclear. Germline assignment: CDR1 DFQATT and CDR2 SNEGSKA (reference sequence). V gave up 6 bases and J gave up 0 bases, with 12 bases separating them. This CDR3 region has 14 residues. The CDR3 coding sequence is TGCAGTGCGAAGTCGGGGATTAGCAATCAGCCCCAGCATTTT. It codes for CSAKSGISNQPQHF.

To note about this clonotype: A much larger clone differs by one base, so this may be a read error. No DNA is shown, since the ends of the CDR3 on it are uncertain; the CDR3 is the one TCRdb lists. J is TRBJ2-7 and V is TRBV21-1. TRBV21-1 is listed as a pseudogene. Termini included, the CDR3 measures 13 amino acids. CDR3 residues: CASSYVCSYEQYF.

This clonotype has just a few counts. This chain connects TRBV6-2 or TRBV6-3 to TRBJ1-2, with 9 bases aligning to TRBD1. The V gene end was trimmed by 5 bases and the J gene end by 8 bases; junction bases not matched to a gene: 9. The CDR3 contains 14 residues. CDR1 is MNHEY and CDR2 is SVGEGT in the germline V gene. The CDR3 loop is CASSTGTGHSGYTF. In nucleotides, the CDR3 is TGTGCCAGCAGTACCGGGACAGGGCATAGCGGCTACACCTTC.

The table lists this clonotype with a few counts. As DNA, the CDR3 is TGTGCCAGCAGCTCACGGACAGGCGGAAACACCATATATTTT. This gives the protein CASSSRTGGNTIYF. This chain uses TRBV7-2 with TRBJ1-3, with 7 bases lining up with TRBD1. The J segment lost 4 bases and the V segment lost 4 bases, leaving 4 bases of the junction unmatched. This CDR3 has 14 residues. CDR1 is SGHTA, CDR2 FQGNSA, per germline.

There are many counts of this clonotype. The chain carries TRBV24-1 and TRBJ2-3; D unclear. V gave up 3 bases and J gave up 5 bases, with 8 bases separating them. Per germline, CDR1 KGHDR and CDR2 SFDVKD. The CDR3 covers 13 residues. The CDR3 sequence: CATSDNYRDTQYF. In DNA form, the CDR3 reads TGTGCCACCAGTGATAATTACAGAGATACGCAGTATTTT.

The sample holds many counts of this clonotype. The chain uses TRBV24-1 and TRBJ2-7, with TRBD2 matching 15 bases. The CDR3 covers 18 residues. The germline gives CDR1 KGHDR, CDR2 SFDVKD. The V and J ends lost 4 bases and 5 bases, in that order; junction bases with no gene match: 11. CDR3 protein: CATSEFGTSGGHPHEQYF. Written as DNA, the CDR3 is TGTGCCACCAGTGAGTTCGGGACTAGCGGGGGGCACCCCCACGAGCAGTACTTC.

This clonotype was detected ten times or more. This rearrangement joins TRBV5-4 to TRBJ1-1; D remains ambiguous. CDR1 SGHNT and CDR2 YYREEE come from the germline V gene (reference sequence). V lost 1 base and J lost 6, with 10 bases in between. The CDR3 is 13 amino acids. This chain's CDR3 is CASSLPAGPEAFF. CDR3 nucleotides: TGTGCCAGCAGCTTGCCGGCAGGCCCTGAAGCTTTCTTT.

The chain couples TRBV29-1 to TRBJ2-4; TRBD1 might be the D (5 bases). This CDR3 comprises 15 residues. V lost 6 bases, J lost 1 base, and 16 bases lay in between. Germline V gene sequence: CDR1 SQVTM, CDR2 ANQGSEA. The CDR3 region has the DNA TGCAGCGTCCGCTGGGCACAGGAGGCCAAAAACATTCAGTACTTC. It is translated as CSVRWAQEAKNIQYF. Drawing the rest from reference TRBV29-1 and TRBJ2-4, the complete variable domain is SAVISQKPSRDICQRGTSLTIQCQVDSQVTMMFWYRQQPGQSLTLIATANQGSEATYESGFVIDKFPISRPNLTFSTLTVSNMSPEDSSIYLCSVRWAQEAKNIQYFGAGTRLSVL.

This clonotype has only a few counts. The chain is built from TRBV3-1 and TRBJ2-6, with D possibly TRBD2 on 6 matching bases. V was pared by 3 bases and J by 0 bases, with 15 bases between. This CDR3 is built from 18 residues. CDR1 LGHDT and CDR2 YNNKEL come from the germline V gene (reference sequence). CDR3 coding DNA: TGTGCCAGCAGCCACGGCTCGGGGGAGTCCTCTGGGGCCAACGTCCTGACTTTC. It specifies CASSHGSGESSGANVLTF.

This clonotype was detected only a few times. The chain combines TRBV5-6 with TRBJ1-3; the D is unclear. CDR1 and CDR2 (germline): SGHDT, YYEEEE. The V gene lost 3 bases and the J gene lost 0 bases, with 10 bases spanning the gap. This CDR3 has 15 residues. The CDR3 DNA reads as TGTGCCAGCAGCTCCCCACCGAACTCTGGAAACACCATATATTTT. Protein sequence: CASSSPPNSGNTIYF.

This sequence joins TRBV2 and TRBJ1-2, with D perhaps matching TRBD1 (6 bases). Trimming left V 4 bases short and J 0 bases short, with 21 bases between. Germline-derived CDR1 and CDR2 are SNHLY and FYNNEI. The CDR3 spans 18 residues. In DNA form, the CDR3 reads TGTGCCAGCAGTGCGTCGACAGGTCTCCTAAGAGCTAACTATGGCTACACCTTC. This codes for CASSASTGLLRANYGYTF.

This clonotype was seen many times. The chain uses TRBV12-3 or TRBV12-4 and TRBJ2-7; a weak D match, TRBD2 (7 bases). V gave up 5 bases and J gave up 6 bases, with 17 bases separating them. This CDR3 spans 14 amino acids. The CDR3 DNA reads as TGTGCCAGCAGTCCGGACGGGGGGCGCCTCGAGCAGTACGTC. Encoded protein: CASSPDGGRLEQYV.

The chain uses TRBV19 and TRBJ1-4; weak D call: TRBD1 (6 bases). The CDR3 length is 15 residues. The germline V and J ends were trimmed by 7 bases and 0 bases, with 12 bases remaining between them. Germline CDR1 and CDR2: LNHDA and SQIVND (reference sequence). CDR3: CASKRTVATNEKLFF. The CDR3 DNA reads TGTGCCAGTAAACGGACAGTTGCAACTAATGAAAAACTGTTTTTT.

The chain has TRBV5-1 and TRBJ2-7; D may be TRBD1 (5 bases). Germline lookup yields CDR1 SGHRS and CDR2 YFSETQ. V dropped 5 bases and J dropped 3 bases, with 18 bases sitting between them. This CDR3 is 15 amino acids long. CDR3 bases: TGCGCCAGCAGAACGATCCAGGGTGGGCTCTACGAGCAGTACTTC. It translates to CASRTIQGGLYEQYF.